The rows below give T cell receptor beta chains drawn from one sample of a study of blood T cell repertoires in COVID-19. Libraries were prepared by immunoSEQ multiplex PCR; TCRdb keeps only in-frame clonotypes and omits some of them. Of over 400,000 clones in the sample, approximately 83% are singletons; the top ten hold under 4%. Sequencing used peripheral blood. The receptors originated from a human donor in a cohort sampled during active COVID-19. Each CDR3 is given with its conserved first and last residue.

v_call: TRBV15
cdr3_aa: CATRTSGRRYEQYF

v_call: TRBV27
cdr3_aa: CASSLGQIYNSPLHF

v_call: TRBV3-1/TRBV3-2
cdr3_aa: CASSQLSRGLSGANVLTF

v_call: TRBV6-5
cdr3_aa: CASSRAQGAGYEQYF

v_call: TRBV7-8
cdr3_aa: CASSPAGPLSSGNTIYF

v_call: TRBV29-1
cdr3_aa: CSVDLAGGRKTQYF

v_call: TRBV6-4
cdr3_aa: CASRKTSGSLNTQYF

v_call: TRBV12-3/TRBV12-4
cdr3_aa: CASSPNRGPEAFF

v_call: TRBV5-1
cdr3_aa: CASSLGGSQYSGNTIYF

v_call: TRBV7-8
cdr3_aa: CASSLDARGLWANQPQHF

v_call: TRBV6-5
cdr3_aa: CASSFRETHQPQHF

v_call: TRBV3-1/TRBV3-2
cdr3_aa: CASSQDLGYGANVLTF

v_call: TRBV10-1
cdr3_aa: CASSVSRQGASEQYF

v_call: TRBV12-3/TRBV12-4
cdr3_aa: CASSFTVNTEAFF

v_call: TRBV19
cdr3_aa: CASSIGRGTGELFF

v_call: TRBV7-2
cdr3_aa: CAGGGNSPLHF

v_call: TRBV28
cdr3_aa: CASKRAPLLWKETQYF